This paragraph covers one T cell receptor (beta chain) sequence. The antigen remains undetermined. V was pared by 3 bases and J by 6 bases, with 2 bases of the junction left unmatched. This CDR3 comprises 14 residues. The entry originates in a study of T cells in Graves' hyperthyroidism and ophthalmopathy. Across the whole study: The blood sample was taken at first diagnosis, before treatment began. Study-wide results and caveats: Within blood appeared most thyroid clonotypes that had expanded above 0.001. Ophthalmopathy was identified by the model a median around 6 months ahead of onset.

Researchers amplified the TCR beta CDR3 regions from RNA transcripts. When the TCR CDR3 underwent first-round RT-PCR, the HTBI primer set was used. TCRdb recomputed calls from the multiplex PCR reads with MiXCR, one row per CDR3 protein. The sample includes about 180,000 distinct CDR3 sequences, 15% to 20% of them seen just once. Patients between 18 and 65 years old had hyperthyroidism, newly diagnosed and lasting under 2 months. This sequence joins TRBV12-3 or TRBV12-4 and TRBJ1-5; 10 bases are a match to TRBD1. Sequenced input: blood. The clonotype originates from a woman aged 45-65 years with Graves' hyperthyroidism. Here the CDR3 reads CASSLTGGVQPQHF. The CDR3 DNA is TGTGCCAGCAGTTTGACAGGGGGCGTTCAGCCCCAGCATTTT.